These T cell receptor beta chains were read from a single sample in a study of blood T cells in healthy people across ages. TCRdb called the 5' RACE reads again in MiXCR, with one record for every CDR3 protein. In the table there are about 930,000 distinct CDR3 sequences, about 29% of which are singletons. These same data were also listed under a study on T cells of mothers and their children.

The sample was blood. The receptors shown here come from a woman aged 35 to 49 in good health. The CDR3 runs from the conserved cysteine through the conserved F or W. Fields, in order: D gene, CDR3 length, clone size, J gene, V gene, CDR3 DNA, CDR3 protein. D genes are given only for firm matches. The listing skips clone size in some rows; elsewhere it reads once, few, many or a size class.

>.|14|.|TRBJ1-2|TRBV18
TGTGCCAGCTCACCCGTCGACGCCGGCTATGGCTACACCTTC
CASSPVDAGYGYTF
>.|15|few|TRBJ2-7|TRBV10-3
TGTGCCATCAGGAACGGGGCAGGTCGCTCCTACGAGCAGTACTTC
CAIRNGAGRSYEQYF
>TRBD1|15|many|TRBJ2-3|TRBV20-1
TGCAGTGCTACAGGGGGACAGTACTCCACAGATACGCAGTATTTT
CSATGGQYSTDTQYF
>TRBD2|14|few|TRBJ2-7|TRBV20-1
TGTAGTGCTAGAGATCCCCGGGGAGGGTACGAGCAGTACTTC
CSARDPRGGYEQYF
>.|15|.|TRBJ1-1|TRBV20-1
TGCAGTGCTAGAGTAGAGTCAGGGGTACTGGCTGAAGCTTTCTTT
CSARVESGVLAEAFF
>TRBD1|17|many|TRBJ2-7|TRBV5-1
TGCGCCAGCAGCCGGCTGACCGGGACAGGGGATTCCTACGAGCAGTACTTC
CASSRLTGTGDSYEQYF
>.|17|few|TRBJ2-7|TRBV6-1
TGTGCCAGCGGCAAGCGGTTTGGGGTTTCGGGCTCCTACGAGCAGTACTTC
CASGKRFGVSGSYEQYF
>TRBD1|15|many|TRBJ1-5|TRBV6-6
TGTGCCAGCAGAGTAACCGGGACAGAAAATCAGCCCCAGCATTTT
CASRVTGTENQPQHF
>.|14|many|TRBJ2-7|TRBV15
TGTGCCACCAGCAGAGAAGGAGGGTTGTACGAGCAGTACTTC
CATSREGGLYEQYF
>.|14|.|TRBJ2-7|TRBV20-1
TGCAGTGCTAGTCGAGGTGCAGGGGTCGGCGAGCAGTACTTC
CSASRGAGVGEQYF
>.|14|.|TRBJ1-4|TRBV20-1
TGCAGTGCTAGAGATCGAGTAACTAATGAAAAACTGTTTTTT
CSARDRVTNEKLFF
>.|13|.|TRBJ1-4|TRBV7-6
TGTGCCAGCAGCTTAGCAGGGGACGAAAAACTGTTTTTT
CASSLAGDEKLFF
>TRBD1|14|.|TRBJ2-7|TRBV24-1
TGTGCCACCAGGAAGGACAGGGAAGGGGATGAGCAGTACTTC
CATRKDREGDEQYF
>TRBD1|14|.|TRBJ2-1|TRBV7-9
TGTGCCAGCGGGACAGGGACAGCGAAGAATGAGCAGTTCTTC
CASGTGTAKNEQFF
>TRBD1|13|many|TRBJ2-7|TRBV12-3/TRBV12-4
TGTGCCAGCAGTTTCGGACAGGCCTACGAGCAGTACTTC
CASSFGQAYEQYF
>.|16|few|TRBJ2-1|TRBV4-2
TGTGCCAGCAGCCAAGAGGCGACTAGTATTACGAATGAGCAGTTCTTC
CASSQEATSITNEQFF
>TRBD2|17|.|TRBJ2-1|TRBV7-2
TGTGCCAGCAGCTTACTAGCGGGGGGCCTCTCCTACAATGAGCAGTTCTTC
CASSLLAGGLSYNEQFF
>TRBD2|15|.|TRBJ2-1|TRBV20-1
TGCAGTGCTTCTATTCTAGCGGGAGGCCAATTTGAGCAGTTCTTC
CSASILAGGQFEQFF
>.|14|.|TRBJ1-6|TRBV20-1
TGCAGTGCTAGAGATCCAGGGACGTTTTCACCCCTCCACTTT
CSARDPGTFSPLHF
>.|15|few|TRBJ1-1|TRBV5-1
TGCGCCAGCAGCTTGGTGGGGGCCATGAACACTGAAGCTTTCTTT
CASSLVGAMNTEAFF
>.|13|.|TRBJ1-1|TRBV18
TGTGCCAGCTCACCAGAGAAGAACACTGAAGCTTTCTTT
CASSPEKNTEAFF
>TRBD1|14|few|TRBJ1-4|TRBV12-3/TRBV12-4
TGTGCCAGCAGAACCACAGGGGGCCTGGAAAAACTGTTTTTT
CASRTTGGLEKLFF
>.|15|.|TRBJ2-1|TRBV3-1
TGTGCCAGCAGCCAAGATCCAGGTCCGCGAGAGACCCAGTTCTTC
CASSQDPGPRETQFF
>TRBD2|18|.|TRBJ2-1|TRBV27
TGTGCCAGCGGGTTTACCCTTAGCGGGGGGGCCGGGTTGAATGAGCAGTTCTTC
CASGFTLSGGAGLNEQFF
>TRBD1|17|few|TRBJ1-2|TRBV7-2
TGTGCCAGCAGCCAGTGGGGAGACAGGGGTTCTGGCTATGGCTACACCTTC
CASSQWGDRGSGYGYTF
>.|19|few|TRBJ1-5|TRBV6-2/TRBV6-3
TGTGCCAGCAGTTACTCTACGACCGGGTCGGGAGAGGGCAATCAGCCCCAGCATTTT
CASSYSTTGSGEGNQPQHF
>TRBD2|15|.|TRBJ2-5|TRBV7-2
TGTGCCAGCAGCGGTGTAGCGGGGGGCCGCAATGAGCAGTACTTC
CASSGVAGGRNEQYF